These 29 T cell receptor beta chains originate from one sample sequenced in a study of blood T cell repertoires in COVID-19. Here immunoSEQ multiplex PCR was the method, and the copy in TCRdb shows in-frame clones only, minus some. The sample yields fewer than 400,000 clones, 92% seen once. The sample comprised PBMCs or T cells enriched from blood (not recorded which). These receptors were taken from a woman in her thirties who had recovered from COVID-19.

The chain links TRBV5-1 to TRBJ2-1; 11 bases line up with TRBD2. In germline, CDR1 is SGHRS, CDR2 YFSETQ. The CDR3 is made up of 18 amino acids. Trimming cost V 2 bases and J 10 bases; bases outside gene matches: 17. The CDR3 DNA is TGCGCCAGCAGCTTAAGGACAGGGGATAGCGGGGGGGCCAGAGAGCAGTTCTTC. This sequence encodes CASSLRTGDSGGAREQFF.

Concerning this clone itself: The identical CDR3 is also encoded by other nucleotide sequences in the sample. V usage is TRBV28 and J usage is TRBJ2-6, with D tentatively TRBD1 (5 bases). Trimming left V 3 bases short and J 4 bases short, with 10 bases between. CDR1 MDHEN and CDR2 SYDVKM come from the germline V gene. CDR3 length equals 15 residues. The CDR3 DNA reads as TGTGCCAGCAGTTTTCAGGGCACAGGGGCCAACGTCCTGACTTTC. Translating gives CASSFQGTGANVLTF.

V usage is TRBV18 and J usage is TRBJ2-1; the D gene is possibly TRBD1 (5 bases). Trimming cost V 2 bases and J 2 bases, with 13 bases left between them. The germline CDR1 and CDR2 sequences are KGHSH and LQKENI. The CDR3 totals 16 residues. CDR3: CASSPGALLPYNEQFF. The CDR3 region has the DNA TGTGCCAGCTCACCAGGGGCACTTCTTCCCTACAATGAGCAGTTCTTC.

The V and J genes are TRBV11-2 and TRBJ1-2; D is perhaps TRBD1 (5 bases). This CDR3 region has 14 residues. The ends were cut back, 5 bases at V and 4 bases at J, with 14 bases in the middle. From germline, CDR1 is SGHAT and CDR2 FQNNGV. The CDR3: CASSTPGHPYGYTF. CDR3 sequence (DNA): TGTGCCAGCAGCACCCCAGGACACCCCTATGGCTACACCTTC.

The rearrangement links TRBV7-2 to TRBJ2-5; TRBD2 is a possible D gene (5 bases). Trimming took 3 bases from V and 4 from J, leaving 9 bases between them. This CDR3 has 13 residues. Germline V lookup: CDR1 SGHTA, CDR2 FQGNSA. The CDR3 region is CASSFPGVETQYF. CDR3 DNA sequence: TGTGCCAGCAGCTTTCCCGGGGTAGAGACCCAGTACTTC.

The chain joins TRBV9 to TRBJ1-2; 10 nucleotides agree with TRBD1. V lost 6 bases, J lost 5 bases, and 13 bases stayed unmatched. This CDR3 spans 16 amino acids. CDR1 is SGDLS, CDR2 YYNGEE, per germline. CDR3 bases: TGTGCCAGCAACCCGAGACCGGGACAGGGGAGATATGGCTACACCTTC. It is translated as CASNPRPGQGRYGYTF.

The rearrangement links TRBV19 to TRBJ1-1; D perhaps matches TRBD1 (6 bases). The CDR3 runs 12 residues. CDR1 LNHDA and CDR2 SQIVND come from the germline V gene (reference sequence). V was shortened by 2 bases and J by 5 bases, with 6 bases between the two germline ends. The DNA of the CDR3 is TGTGCCAGTAGTATAAGGGGGACTGAAGCTTTCTTT. Encoded protein: CASSIRGTEAFF.

V and J are TRBV5-5 and TRBJ2-4, with TRBD1 matching 7 bases. Losses at the gene ends were 9 bases for V and 2 bases for J; bases not matched to a gene: 8. This CDR3 is built from 14 residues. The germline V gene encodes CDR1 SGHKS and CDR2 YYEKEE (reference sequence). The CDR3 loop is CATSQGTTKNIQYF. CDR3 sequence (DNA): TGTGCCACCTCACAGGGGACGACCAAAAACATTCAGTACTTC. Full variable domain (outside the CDR3, taken from reference TRBV5-5 and TRBJ2-4): DAGVTQSPTHLIKTRGQQVTLRCSPISGHKSVSWYQQVLGQGPQFIFQYYEKEERGRGNFPDRFSARQFPNYSSELNVNALLLGDSALYLCATSQGTTKNIQYFGAGTRLSVL.

The gene calls are TRBV28 and TRBJ1-1, with D possibly being TRBD1 (5 bases). This CDR3 has 14 residues. V lost 4 bases and J lost 0, with 9 bases in between. In germline, CDR1 is MDHEN, CDR2 SYDVKM. The CDR3 coding sequence is TGTGCCAGCAGTTACAGGAGTATGAACACTGAAGCTTTCTTT. This translates into CASSYRSMNTEAFF.

The chain uses TRBV6-5 and TRBJ1-1, with 9 positions matching TRBD1. Germline assignment: CDR1 MNHEY and CDR2 SVGAGI. V shed 2 bases and J 6 bases; nucleotides not matched to a gene: 7. This CDR3 is 15 amino acids long. The CDR3 is CASSYGTGYLAEAFF. The CDR3 coding sequence is TGTGCCAGCAGTTACGGGACAGGGTATCTCGCTGAAGCTTTCTTT.

The rearrangement uses TRBV12-3 or TRBV12-4 and TRBJ2-7; D not certain. The V end was cut by 2 bases, the J end by 6 bases, with 11 bases between. The CDR3 runs to 13 residues. In nucleotides, the CDR3 is TGTGCCAGCAGTTTAAGTGCCCGCGCCGAGCAGTACTTC. Protein: CASSLSARAEQYF.

There are a few counts of this clone. The chain is built from TRBV5-1 and TRBJ2-7; TRBD1 is a possible D gene (5 bases). The CDR3 runs to 14 residues. Per the germline V gene, CDR1 is SGHRS and CDR2 is YFSETQ. Trimming cost V 4 bases and J 2 bases, with 13 bases left between them. This CDR3 is CASSPDQDTYEQYF. As DNA, the CDR3 is TGCGCCAGCAGCCCCGACCAGGACACCTACGAGCAGTACTTC.

This sequence joins TRBV7-9 and TRBJ2-4; TRBD2 agrees at 13 bases. Germline lookup yields CDR1 SEHNR and CDR2 FQNEAQ (reference sequence). V gave up 0 bases and J gave up 9 bases; unmatched junction bases: 5. The CDR3 runs 16 residues. CDR3 sequence (DNA): TGTGCCAGCAGCTTAGCGACCGGGACTAGCGGGGTCATTCAGTACTTC. Protein product: CASSLATGTSGVIQYF. The variable domain in full, with the rest retrieved from reference TRBV7-9 and TRBJ2-4, is DTGVSQNPRHKITKRGQNVTFRCDPISEHNRLYWYRQTLGQGPEFLTYFQNEAQLEKSRLLSDRFSAERPKGSFSTLEIQRTEQGDSAMYLCASSLATGTSGVIQYFGAGTRLSVL.

The chain recombines TRBV6-5 with TRBJ2-1; TRBD2 matches 9 bases. CDR1 and CDR2 from the germline V gene are MNHEY and SVGAGI. The V gene end was trimmed by 4 bases and the J gene end by 2 bases; junction bases not matched to a gene: 0. The CDR3 is made up of 14 amino acids. CDR3: CASSLAGAYNEQFF. DNA of the CDR3: TGTGCCAGCAGTTTAGCGGGAGCCTACAATGAGCAGTTCTTC.

The CDR3 region has the DNA TGTGCCAGCAGTGAAGGGTGGCGGACAGGGGGCACCGGGGAGCTGTTTTTT. As protein: CASSEGWRTGGTGELFF. The chain combines TRBV25-1 with TRBJ2-2, with 10 bases lining up with TRBD1. The CDR3 has 17 amino acids. Germline values: CDR1 MGHDK, CDR2 SYGVNS. With V trimmed by 2 bases and J by 4 bases, 7 bases remained unmatched.

The chain employs TRBV2 and TRBJ1-5, with D possibly being TRBD1 (6 bases). V was trimmed by 7 bases and J by 3 bases, leaving 7 bases between them. CDR1 and CDR2 from the germline V gene are SNHLY and FYNNEI. This CDR3 region has 12 residues. This CDR3 is CASNRDNQPQHF. The DNA for the CDR3 is TGTGCCAGCAACAGGGACAATCAGCCCCAGCATTTT.

The chain combines TRBV11-3 with TRBJ2-3; 8 nucleotides agree with TRBD1. The ends lost 3 bases at V and 6 bases at J; junction bases unmatched: 14. The CDR3 totals 17 residues. CDR1 SGHNT and CDR2 YENEEA come from the germline V gene. In nucleotides, the CDR3 is TGTGCCAGCAGCTTTAAGGCGAGGGACAGGATCGTCGATACGCAGTATTTT. Encoded protein: CASSFKARDRIVDTQYF. Combining the CDR3 with reference TRBV11-3 and TRBJ2-3 gives the whole variable domain EAGVVQSPRYKIIEKKQPVAFWCNPISGHNTLYWYLQNLGQGPELLIRYENEEAVDDSQLPKDRFSAERLKGVDSTLKIQPAELGDSAVYLCASSFKARDRIVDTQYFGPGTRLTVL.

The V and J genes are TRBV19 and TRBJ2-5; D is uncertain. Looked up from germline, CDR1 is LNHDA and CDR2 is SQIVND (reference sequence). Trimming removed 5 bases at V and 2 bases at J, with 9 bases between. This CDR3 has 13 amino acids. The CDR3 protein is CASSGPLQETQYF. As DNA, the CDR3 is TGTGCCAGTAGTGGTCCCCTACAAGAGACCCAGTACTTC.

CDR3 sequence reads: CASSQFFEQYF. The DNA of the CDR3 is TGTGCCAGCAGCCAATTCTTCGAGCAGTACTTC. The chain recombines TRBV3-1 (or the pseudogene TRBV3-2) with TRBJ2-7, with unresolved D. Trimming shortened V by 2 bases and J by 6 bases, and 5 bases separated the two germline ends. Germline CDR1 reads LGHDT; CDR2 reads YNNKEL (reference sequence). The CDR3 contains 11 residues.

This clone was observed a single time. This chain connects TRBV5-5 to TRBJ1-2; the match to TRBD1 covers 8 bases. Trimming at V came to 3 bases and at J to 7 bases, leaving 11 bases not matched to a gene. The CDR3 is made up of 15 amino acids. From germline, CDR1 is SGHKS and CDR2 YYEKEE (reference sequence). The chain's CDR3 is CASSSPGQEAGGYTF. For the CDR3, the DNA is TGTGCCAGCAGCTCTCCGGGACAGGAGGCTGGTGGCTACACCTTC.

V is TRBV7-2 and J is TRBJ1-3; D might be TRBD1 (5 bases). The germline V and J ends were trimmed by 2 bases and 0 bases, with 8 bases remaining between them. Germline assignment: CDR1 SGHTA and CDR2 FQGNSA. This CDR3 spans 15 amino acids. The CDR3 protein is CASSLLQGSGNTIYF. The CDR3 bases are TGTGCCAGCAGCTTACTTCAGGGCTCTGGAAACACCATATATTTT.

The chain couples TRBV10-3 to TRBJ2-6; D may be TRBD1 (6 bases). The CDR3 is 15 amino acids. V shed 3 bases and J shed 2 bases, with 8 bases lying between them. The germline CDR1 and CDR2 sequences are ENHRY and SYGVKD. CDR3 sequence (DNA): TGTGCCATCAGTGAAGGGGGAACTGGGGCCAACGTCCTGACTTTC. Translated, it gives CAISEGGTGANVLTF.

The chain couples TRBV19 to TRBJ1-5; D is unclear. The CDR3 is 13 residues long. V was trimmed by 3 bases and J by 7 bases, leaving 10 bases between them. Looked up from germline, CDR1 is LNHDA and CDR2 is SQIVND (reference sequence). The CDR3 nucleotides are TGTGCCAGTAGTATTCTAGTCCTGCAGCCCCAGCATTTT. Its translation: CASSILVLQPQHF.

This chain links TRBV2 with TRBJ2-3, with 14 bases matching TRBD2. The CDR3 covers 15 residues. Trimming cost V 9 bases and J 5 bases; bases outside gene matches: 7. Germline CDR1 is SNHLY and CDR2 is FYNNEI. This chain's CDR3 is CARPGLAGAQDTQYF. The CDR3 bases are TGTGCCAGGCCGGGACTAGCGGGAGCCCAAGATACGCAGTATTTT.

The chain carries TRBV28 and TRBJ1-1, with D tentatively TRBD1 (5 bases). This CDR3 is 16 amino acids long. Trimming shortened V by 5 bases and J by 5 bases, and 21 bases separated the two germline ends. CDR1 is MDHEN and CDR2 is SYDVKM in the germline V gene. CDR3: CASSPIFGGRGTEAFF. CDR3 bases: TGTGCCAGCAGTCCCATATTCGGGGGGAGAGGGACTGAAGCTTTCTTT.

V is TRBV11-3 and J is TRBJ2-7, with 9 positions matching TRBD1. The trim removed 4 bases at V and 7 bases at J, leaving 8 bases unmatched. From germline, CDR1 is SGHNT and CDR2 YENEEA. The CDR3 totals 14 residues. CDR3 DNA: TGTGCCAGCAGCTACCGGGACAGGGACGGAGAGCAGTACTTC. It yields the protein CASSYRDRDGEQYF.

This clone was seen once. V gene TRBV6-5 combines with J gene TRBJ2-7; D is ambiguous. Trimming removed 2 bases at V and 0 bases at J, with 14 bases between. The length of the CDR3 is 16 residues. Germline loops: CDR1 MNHEY, CDR2 SVGAGI. CDR3 DNA sequence: TGTGCCAGCAGTTACACCGCTTTGCGAGGCTCCTACGAGCAGTACTTC. It is translated as CASSYTALRGSYEQYF.

As regards this clone: Because it lacks the conserved phenylalanine or tryptophan at the end, this CDR3 is likely a read error. It is unclear where the CDR3 begins or ends on the DNA, so no DNA is shown, and the CDR3 is as TCRdb lists it. The gene calls are TRBV6-5 and TRBJ2-7; the table's D call, TRBD2, was not checked against the DNA. The CDR3 length is 14 residues, termini included. Germline lookup yields CDR1 MNHEY and CDR2 SVGAGI. The CDR3 here is CASSYSGTSGRQRG.

The gene calls are TRBV28 and TRBJ2-2, with TRBD2 matching over 12 bases. The junction had 8 bases not matched to a gene; V was cut back by 6 bases and J by 6 bases. The germline V gene has CDR1 MDHEN and CDR2 SYDVKM. This CDR3 has 16 residues. CDR3 nucleotides: TGTGCCAGCAGCCGACCGACTAGCGGGAGATCCGGGGAGCTGTTTTTT. Its protein is CASSRPTSGRSGELFF.